Presented here are 23 T cell receptor beta chains from one specimen sequenced in a study of blood T cell repertoires in COVID-19. Sequencing was performed with immunoSEQ multiplex PCR; in TCRdb, only in-frame clones are kept and a portion is missing. The data show over 150,000 clones, around 83% seen once. Specimen: peripheral blood. Receptors were obtained from a woman in her sixties or seventies with acute or convalescent COVID-19.

This clone was detected only once. The V gene is TRBV27, the J gene TRBJ1-2; tentatively, D is TRBD1 (6 bases). The CDR3 is made up of 15 amino acids. Germline CDR1 is MNHEY and CDR2 is SMNVEV (reference sequence). Trimming took 8 bases from V and 6 from J, leaving 22 bases between them. This chain's CDR3 is CASRTNPGGADGYTF. The CDR3 bases are TGTGCCAGCCGAACCAATCCGGGGGGGGCGGATGGCTACACCTTC.

The chain is built from TRBV10-1 and TRBJ1-1; a possible D gene is TRBD1 (5 bases). Germline CDR1 is WNHNN and CDR2 is SYGVQD (reference sequence). V shed 6 bases and J shed 2 bases, with 10 bases lying between them. The CDR3 has 13 amino acids. The CDR3 protein is CASRQGLNTEAFF. In DNA form, the CDR3 reads TGCGCCAGCAGGCAGGGTTTAAACACTGAAGCTTTCTTT.

The rearrangement uses TRBV18 and TRBJ2-6; D gene ambiguous. The CDR3 is 15 residues long. V was pared by 4 bases and J by 3 bases, with 10 bases between. From germline, CDR1 is KGHSH and CDR2 LQKENI. The CDR3 loop is CASSLQENGANVLTF. The CDR3 nucleotides read TGTGCCAGCTCACTGCAGGAAAATGGGGCCAACGTCCTGACTTTC.

This clone occurred once. V is TRBV19 and J is TRBJ1-2; D is unresolved. The CDR3 extends over 15 amino acids. Germline V gene data show CDR1 as LNHDA and CDR2 as SQIVND (reference sequence). V lost 0 bases and J 4 bases, leaving 12 bases between the germline ends. In DNA form, the CDR3 reads TGTGCCAGTAGTATAGAGGAGTCTTCTTCCTATGGCTACACCTTC. It specifies CASSIEESSSYGYTF.

Comment on this clone: In the same sample, other DNA sequences code for this CDR3. The rearrangement uses TRBV3-1 (or the pseudogene TRBV3-2) and TRBJ1-6, with D maybe TRBD1 (5 bases). This CDR3 contains 16 residues. Germline CDR1 is LGHDT and CDR2 is YNNKEL (reference sequence). Between the trimmed V and J ends, which lost 1 base and 2 bases, there was a span of 9 bases. CDR3 nucleotides: TGTGCCAGCAGCCAAGGGCAGGGTGCCTATAATTCACCCCTCCACTTT. It is translated as CASSQGQGAYNSPLHF.

The chain uses TRBV5-4 and TRBJ1-5, with D unresolved. Trimming pared 4 bases from V and 4 bases from J, leaving 18 bases between. In germline, CDR1 is SGHNT, CDR2 YYREEE (reference sequence). There are 16 residues in the CDR3. This chain's CDR3 is CASSHYAYGPNQPQHF. As DNA, the CDR3 is TGTGCCAGCAGCCATTACGCGTATGGGCCTAATCAGCCCCAGCATTTT.

The chain uses TRBV9 and TRBJ1-4; tentative D call: TRBD1 (6 bases). This CDR3 spans 17 amino acids. The germline V and J ends were trimmed by 0 bases and 4 bases, with 16 bases remaining between them. Germline loops: CDR1 SGDLS, CDR2 YYNGEE. For the CDR3, the DNA is TGTGCCAGCAGCGTAGCTCCGGGGGGCTATGGTAATGAAAAACTGTTTTTT. Translation: CASSVAPGGYGNEKLFF. Combining the CDR3 with reference TRBV9 and TRBJ1-4 gives the whole variable domain DSGVTQTPKHLITATGQRVTLRCSPRSGDLSVYWYQQSLDQGLQFLIQYYNGEERAKGNILERFSAQQFPDLHSELNLSSLELGDSALYFCASSVAPGGYGNEKLFFGSGTQLSVL.

The V call is TRBV5-1, the J call TRBJ2-1; 8 nucleotides line up with TRBD2. Germline loops: CDR1 SGHRS, CDR2 YFSETQ. V lost 0 bases, J lost 5 bases, and 4 bases stayed unmatched. There are 15 residues in the CDR3. The CDR3 region has the DNA TGCGCCAGCAGCTTGGCACTAGCGGCGAACAATGAGCAGTTCTTC. Its translation is CASSLALAANNEQFF.

The chain carries TRBV24-1 and TRBJ1-5; D is uncertain. CDR1 is KGHDR, CDR2 SFDVKD, per germline. V lost 7 bases and J 0 bases, leaving 9 bases between the germline ends. The CDR3 has 14 amino acids. DNA for the CDR3: TGTGCCACCAGCCCCGGGGATAGCAATCAGCCCCAGCATTTT. Encoded protein: CATSPGDSNQPQHF.

The chain joins TRBV7-8 to TRBJ2-7; D unclear. Germline V CDR1 and CDR2: SGHVS, FQNEAQ. V was trimmed by 6 bases and J by 1 base, leaving 25 bases between them. This CDR3 region has 18 residues. CDR3 in amino acids: CASSPTAHSRQLSYEQYF. CDR3 nucleotide sequence: TGTGCCAGCAGTCCCACAGCCCATTCTCGCCAATTGTCCTACGAGCAGTACTTC.

The rearrangement uses TRBV9 and TRBJ2-3; D may be TRBD1 (6 bases). The CDR3 is made up of 14 amino acids. Germline loops: CDR1 SGDLS, CDR2 YYNGEE. V dropped 4 bases and J dropped 2 bases, with 11 bases sitting between them. DNA for the CDR3: TGTGCCAGCAGCACTAGGGACAACACAGATACGCAGTATTTT. Translating gives CASSTRDNTDTQYF.

As DNA, the CDR3 is TGTGCCAGCAGTTACGGGGCAGGGGGCAAGCCCCAGCATTTT. Protein: CASSYGAGGKPQHF. The chain couples TRBV6-2 or TRBV6-3 to TRBJ1-5; 8 bases align to TRBD1. Trimming took 2 bases from V and 8 from J; bases not matched to a gene: 5. CDR3 size: 14 residues. The germline CDR1 and CDR2 sequences are MNHEY and SVGEGT.

This clone has a single count. This chain connects TRBV6-5 to TRBJ2-3, with a weak D call TRBD1 (5 bases). This CDR3 contains 15 residues. The V end was cut by 2 bases, the J end by 6 bases, with 15 bases between. In germline, CDR1 is MNHEY, CDR2 SVGAGI. The CDR3 is CASSYGWGPADTQYF. The CDR3 region has the DNA TGTGCCAGCAGTTACGGTTGGGGCCCGGCCGATACGCAGTATTTT.

This clone was seen just once. This chain links TRBV28 with TRBJ1-2; 7 bases fit TRBD1. The CDR3 totals 16 residues. Germline CDR1 MDHEN, CDR2 SYDVKM. V lost 8 bases, J lost 8 bases, and 20 bases stayed unmatched. CDR3 in amino acids: CASGTTGKGEADGYTF. Written as DNA, the CDR3 is TGTGCCAGCGGAACGACAGGGAAAGGCGAGGCGGACGGCTACACCTTC.

This clone has a handful of counts. The genes are TRBV9 and TRBJ1-1, with D unresolved. The ends were cut back, 1 base at V and 1 base at J, with 8 bases in the middle. The CDR3 is made up of 14 amino acids. The germline V gene encodes CDR1 SGDLS and CDR2 YYNGEE. CDR3 amino acids: CASSVLSGNTEAFF. The CDR3 DNA follows: TGTGCCAGCAGCGTATTGTCAGGGAACACTGAAGCTTTCTTT.

J is TRBJ1-3 and V is TRBV12-5; no clear D. Germline V CDR1 and CDR2: LGHNT, FRNRAP. CDR3 length: 14 residues. V lost 4 bases and J 0 bases, leaving 7 bases between the germline ends. The CDR3: CASGSGSSGNTIYF. For the CDR3, the DNA is TGTGCTAGTGGTTCGGGGTCCTCTGGAAACACCATATATTTT.

The chain uses TRBV12-3 or TRBV12-4 and TRBJ1-1; a weak D match, TRBD1 (5 bases). This CDR3 region has 13 residues. V dropped 1 base and J dropped 8 bases, with 11 bases sitting between them. The CDR3 reads CASSLGGGREAFF. The DNA for the CDR3 is TGTGCCAGCAGTTTAGGGGGGGGTCGAGAAGCTTTCTTT.

This clone has only one observation. The chain couples TRBV5-1 to TRBJ2-1, with D possibly TRBD1 on 5 matching bases. The germline gives CDR1 SGHRS, CDR2 YFSETQ. The V end lost 0 bases, the J end lost 2 bases, and 12 bases lay between the germline ends. This CDR3 contains 16 residues. The chain's CDR3 is CASSLVLGLPYNEQFF. CDR3 bases: TGCGCCAGCAGCTTGGTTTTGGGGCTCCCCTACAATGAGCAGTTCTTC.

The chain recombines TRBV7-9 with TRBJ1-5, with TRBD1 matching over 7 bases. Trimming cost V 3 bases and J 3 bases; bases outside gene matches: 11. CDR3 length equals 17 residues. Germline CDR1 and CDR2: SEHNR and FQNEAQ (reference sequence). CDR3 region: CASSLRQGGVDNQPQHF. The CDR3 DNA is TGTGCCAGCAGCTTGAGACAGGGCGGAGTGGACAATCAGCCCCAGCATTTT.

The V call is TRBV6-1, the J call TRBJ1-3; D perhaps matches TRBD1 (5 bases). This CDR3 is 18 amino acids long. The V gene lost 2 bases and the J gene lost 3 bases, with 20 bases spanning the gap. The germline gives CDR1 MNHNS, CDR2 SASEGT. CDR3 sequence reads: CASSENLSWTNIGNTIYF. CDR3 DNA: TGTGCCAGCAGTGAAAACTTGTCCTGGACAAATATTGGAAACACCATATATTTT.

The chain employs TRBV12-3 or TRBV12-4 and TRBJ1-1; 10 bases are a match to TRBD1. The CDR3 totals 13 residues. The ends lost 5 bases at V and 6 bases at J; junction bases unmatched: 3. CDR3 sequence: CASSATGGPEAFF. CDR3 bases: TGTGCCAGCAGTGCGACAGGGGGCCCTGAAGCTTTCTTT.

Only one count was recorded for this clone. The J gene is TRBJ2-7, the V gene TRBV20-1; no clear D gene. The V end lost 2 bases, the J end lost 3 bases, and 5 bases lay between the germline ends. This CDR3 is 11 amino acids long. Germline assignment: CDR1 DFQATT and CDR2 SNEGSKA (reference sequence). CDR3 protein: CSARNSYEQYV. The CDR3 DNA is TGCAGTGCTAGAAACAGCTACGAGCAGTACGTC.

This clone showed up just a few times. This rearrangement joins TRBV5-4 to TRBJ2-1, with a tentative D call TRBD2 (5 bases). This CDR3 region has 15 residues. Germline lookup yields CDR1 SGHNT and CDR2 YYREEE (reference sequence). The V gene lost 3 bases and the J gene lost 9 bases, with 19 bases spanning the gap. CDR3 region: CASSSLAGGGIEQFF. CDR3 DNA sequence: TGTGCCAGCAGCTCCCTCGCGGGTGGAGGTATTGAGCAGTTCTTC.